This T cell receptor (beta chain) was retrieved from a study of T-cell reconstitution after alpha-beta-depleted transplantation in children. Construction of the TCRbeta library involved unique molecular identifiers. Using its own MiXCR run on the PCR reads, TCRdb lists one record per CDR3 protein. The profile shows 490,000 or so distinct CDR3 sequences, 9.5% to 15% of them singletons. This clonotype was recorded many times. V was pared by 0 bases and J by 4 bases, with 6 bases of the junction left unmatched. Germline V gene sequence: CDR1 MNHNS, CDR2 SASEGT. The CDR3 extends over 15 amino acids. This sample comprised PBMCs from the stem cell graft donor, obtained from the stem cell graft. The rearrangement links TRBV6-1 to TRBJ2-7; 7 nucleotides match TRBD1. This receptor was obtained from a human donor who donated a stem cell graft to a child with combined immunodeficiency. The CDR3 is CASSEAVRGTYEQYF. The CDR3 DNA reads TGTGCCAGCAGTGAAGCAGTCAGGGGGACGTACGAGCAGTACTTC.